Described below is a single T cell receptor (beta chain) sequence and its context. This sample stems from a study of T-cell reconstitution after alpha-beta-depleted transplantation in children. The authors prepared the TCRbeta library with unique molecular identifiers. A single record per CDR3 protein comes from TCRdb applying MiXCR to the PCR reads. Among about 580,000 distinct CDR3 sequences, more than 20% were seen once, and the ten largest hold 13% to 15%. Germline values: CDR1 ENHRY, CDR2 SYGVKD. Trimming removed 0 bases from V and 2 bases from J; junction bases left unmatched: 4. CDR3 size: 16 residues.

The sequence derives from a boy younger than two who had a stem cell transplant for acute myeloid leukemia, so the T cells may come from the graft donor. The rearrangement uses TRBV10-3 and TRBJ2-5, with 9 bases lining up with TRBD2. The sequencing used PBMCs, mostly from graft donor cells, collected 360 days after TCRalphabeta/CD19-depleted stem cell transplant. The CDR3 loop is CAISESAGGLQETQYF. The CDR3, as DNA: TGTGCCATCAGTGAGTCGGCGGGGGGGCTTCAAGAGACCCAGTACTTC.